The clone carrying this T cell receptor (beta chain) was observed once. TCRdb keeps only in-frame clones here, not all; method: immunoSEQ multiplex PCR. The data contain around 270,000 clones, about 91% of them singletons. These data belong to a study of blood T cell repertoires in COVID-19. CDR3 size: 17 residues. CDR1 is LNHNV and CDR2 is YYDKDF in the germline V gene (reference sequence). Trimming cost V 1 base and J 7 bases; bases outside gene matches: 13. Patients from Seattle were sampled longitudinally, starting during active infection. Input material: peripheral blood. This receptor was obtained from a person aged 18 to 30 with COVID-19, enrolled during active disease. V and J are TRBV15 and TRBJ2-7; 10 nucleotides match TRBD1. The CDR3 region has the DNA TGTGCCACCAGCAGAGTACCGGGACAGGGGTCGAGGGGGGAGCAGTACTTC. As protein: CATSRVPGQGSRGEQYF.